This T cell receptor (beta chain) was sequenced in a study of blood T cell repertoires in COVID-19. Study-level background: The samples span acute and convalescent COVID-19 from the United States, Italy and Spain. From T cells, B-cell-depleted T cells, or PBMCs came the material, which was cDNA or gDNA.

Per the authors' pipeline: Estimates of nucleated cell counts were drawn from the amplification of reference gene primers. Clones were read by immunoSEQ multiplex PCR, and TCRdb kept only the in-frame ones, dropping some. D and trimming were read from the DNA, whereas the V and J calls and clone size are those reported in that table. Of 70,000 to 95,000 clones detected, just under 80% appear once; the ten largest clones hold roughly a third. Trimming pared 3 bases from V and 10 bases from J, leaving 11 bases between. This CDR3 region has 12 residues. Seattle's enrolled individuals joined amid active infection and were then monitored longitudinally.

The TCR comes from a man in his sixties with COVID-19, enrolled during active disease. The rearrangement joins TRBV12-3 or TRBV12-4 to TRBJ2-3; D is possibly TRBD2 (6 bases). Material for sequencing was peripheral blood. CDR3: CASSFPAGSQYF. CDR3 in DNA: TGTGCCAGCAGTTTCCCCGCGGGGTCGCAGTATTTT.